The 21 T cell receptor beta chains below all came from one sample that was sequenced in a study of OX40 agonist ivuxolimab in advanced cancers. Profiled with immunoSEQ multiplex PCR; TCRdb holds only in-frame clones, not every one. The sample lists 150,000 to 180,000 clones, 85% to 95% occurring once. The input for sequencing was CD4+ or CD8+ T cells sorted from blood, taken in a trial of the OX40 agonist ivuxolimab. The receptors derive from an adult with an advanced solid tumor such as melanoma, head and neck, liver or kidney cancer.

The CDR3, as DNA: TGTGCCAGCAGTCCTTATGGGACAGGGCATAACACCGGGGAGCTGTTTTTT. Amino acid sequence: CASSPYGTGHNTGELFF. The chain uses TRBV5-6 and TRBJ2-2; 9 nucleotides align to TRBD1. Germline loops: CDR1 SGHDT, CDR2 YYEEEE. This CDR3 has 17 residues. V shed 5 bases, J shed 2 bases, and the junction held 10 bases outside the gene matches.

The chain employs TRBV9 and TRBJ1-6, with TRBD1 identical over 9 bases. The CDR3 contains 15 residues. Trimming cost V 0 bases and J 7 bases; bases outside gene matches: 2. The germline CDR1 and CDR2 sequences are SGDLS and YYNGEE. The CDR3 DNA follows: TGTGCCAGCAGCGTAGAGGACAGGGGAAATTCACCCCTCCACTTT. This gives the protein CASSVEDRGNSPLHF.

This chain's CDR3 is CASSQDLWTAGNTIYF. DNA for the CDR3: TGTGCCAGCAGCCAAGACCTCTGGACGGCTGGAAACACCATATATTTT. The chain uses TRBV4-2 and TRBJ1-3; D is unclear. The V end lost 0 bases, the J end lost 2 bases, and 11 bases lay between the germline ends. Germline V CDR1 and CDR2: LGHNA, YNFKEQ. The CDR3 runs to 16 residues.

The chain employs TRBV4-1 and TRBJ2-7; weak D call: TRBD2 (8 bases). Germline CDR1 MGHRA, CDR2 YSYEKL. Trimming cost V 0 bases and J 6 bases, with 30 bases left between them. The CDR3 extends over 20 amino acids. The CDR3 DNA sequence: TGCGCCAGCAGCCAAGAGGGGCGAGGGGGCCGAGCGGGAGTTTCTCGCGAGCAGTACTTC. Protein product: CASSQEGRGGRAGVSREQYF.

The chain couples TRBV7-9 to TRBJ1-1, with D possibly TRBD1 on 6 matching bases. Germline values: CDR1 SEHNR, CDR2 FQNEAQ (reference sequence). Trimming cost V 0 bases and J 5 bases, with 7 bases left between them. The CDR3 covers 13 residues. The CDR3 DNA sequence: TGTGCCAGCAGCTTAGCGCAGGGGACTGAAGCTTTCTTT. This encodes CASSLAQGTEAFF.

This clone turned up a few times. The chain uses TRBV4-1 and TRBJ1-1; unclear D gene. Germline CDR1 is MGHRA and CDR2 is YSYEKL. V lost 5 bases and J lost 6, with 16 bases in between. The CDR3 totals 14 residues. The CDR3 loop reads CASSSPIPGSEAFF. CDR3 nucleotide sequence: TGCGCCAGCAGCAGCCCTATACCGGGATCTGAAGCTTTCTTT.

This clone showed up just once. The gene calls are TRBV27 and TRBJ2-5; D gene ambiguous. This CDR3 region has 14 residues. Germline V gene sequence: CDR1 MNHEY, CDR2 SMNVEV (reference sequence). Trimming took 3 bases from V and 1 from J, leaving 9 bases between them. The CDR3 DNA reads as TGTGCCAGCAGTTTCCAAGGACGCCAAGAGACCCAGTACTTC. It encodes CASSFQGRQETQYF.

The chain employs TRBV28 and TRBJ1-4; tentatively, D is TRBD1 (6 bases). V was clipped by 2 bases and J by 7 bases, with 17 bases between them. The CDR3 runs to 16 residues. Germline V gene sequence: CDR1 MDHEN, CDR2 SYDVKM. CDR3 protein: CASSLAWGGRGEKLFF. CDR3 sequence (DNA): TGTGCCAGCAGTTTAGCTTGGGGGGGCAGGGGTGAAAAACTGTTTTTT.

The CDR3 DNA is TGTGCCAGCACCCTCCCCCAAGATACGCAGTATTTT. This gives the protein CASTLPQDTQYF. V and J are TRBV9 and TRBJ2-3; D unclear. This CDR3 is built from 12 residues. Germline V lookup: CDR1 SGDLS, CDR2 YYNGEE. Trimming took off 6 bases at V and 5 bases at J, with 10 bases between the two ends.

The gene calls are TRBV9 and TRBJ1-5; 7 bases line up with TRBD1. The CDR3 is made up of 17 amino acids. The ends lost 2 bases at V and 3 bases at J; junction bases unmatched: 11. Per germline, CDR1 SGDLS and CDR2 YYNGEE. The CDR3 here is CASSVGDSDLTNQPQHF. Written as DNA, the CDR3 is TGTGCCAGCAGCGTGGGGGACAGCGATCTTACCAATCAGCCCCAGCATTTT. Supplemented by reference TRBV9 and TRBJ1-5, the full variable domain reads DSGVTQTPKHLITATGQRVTLRCSPRSGDLSVYWYQQSLDQGLQFLIQYYNGEERAKGNILERFSAQQFPDLHSELNLSSLELGDSALYFCASSVGDSDLTNQPQHFGDGTRLSIL.

The chain employs TRBV27 and TRBJ2-7; 10 bases line up with TRBD1. The CDR3 is made up of 15 amino acids. From germline, CDR1 is MNHEY and CDR2 SMNVEV (reference sequence). Trimming removed 5 bases from V and 2 bases from J; junction bases left unmatched: 6. The CDR3 spells CASSPSGTGAYEQYF. The CDR3 nucleotides are TGTGCCAGCAGTCCCTCCGGGACAGGGGCCTACGAGCAGTACTTC.

V gene TRBV28 combines with J gene TRBJ2-7; D remains ambiguous. Trimming stripped 1 base from V and 2 bases from J, with 3 bases between. The germline gives CDR1 MDHEN, CDR2 SYDVKM. The CDR3 covers 12 residues. For the CDR3, the DNA is TGTGCCAGCAGTTTATCAGCCTACGAGCAGTACTTC. Its protein product is CASSLSAYEQYF.

This sequence joins TRBV5-6 and TRBJ1-5; D not resolved. This CDR3 is 13 amino acids long. V dropped 2 bases and J dropped 4 bases, with 7 bases sitting between them. Germline values: CDR1 SGHDT, CDR2 YYEEEE. In DNA form, the CDR3 reads TGTGCCAGCAGCTTATTTAGAAATCAGCCCCAGCATTTT. Amino acids: CASSLFRNQPQHF.

The chain carries TRBV5-1 and TRBJ1-6; 9 bases align to TRBD1. Germline trimming cut 4 bases from V and 10 bases from J; bases unmatched to any gene: 6. The CDR3 length is 14 residues. Germline CDR1 SGHRS, CDR2 YFSETQ. This CDR3 reads CASSRDREGSPLHF. In nucleotides, the CDR3 is TGCGCCAGCAGCCGGGACAGGGAGGGCTCACCCCTCCACTTT.

The chain uses TRBV10-2 and TRBJ1-1, with TRBD1 matching 9 bases. With V trimmed by 6 bases and J by 1 base, 3 bases remained unmatched. In germline, CDR1 is WSHSY, CDR2 SAAADI. The CDR3 loop spans 14 amino acids. CDR3 protein: CASSRQGENTEAFF. CDR3 bases: TGCGCCAGCAGCAGACAGGGGGAGAACACTGAAGCTTTCTTT.

V usage is TRBV18 and J usage is TRBJ2-6, with D unresolved. Germline V CDR1 and CDR2: KGHSH, LQKENI. The CDR3 is 14 residues long. Trimming left V 3 bases short and J 3 bases short, with 6 bases between. The CDR3 loop reads CASSPERGANVLTF. In DNA form, the CDR3 reads TGTGCCAGCTCACCCGAGCGTGGGGCCAACGTCCTGACTTTC.

This clone appeared a single time. The V gene is TRBV27, the J gene TRBJ2-2, with D possibly TRBD1 on 6 matching bases. The CDR3 contains 15 residues. Trimming removed 8 bases at V and 3 bases at J, with 16 bases between. Germline values: CDR1 MNHEY, CDR2 SMNVEV (reference sequence). DNA of the CDR3: TGTGCCAGCTCCCTCTGGGGGCCGGACACCGGGGAGCTGTTTTTT. Protein product: CASSLWGPDTGELFF.

The genes are TRBV7-2 and TRBJ1-2, with 7 positions matching TRBD1. CDR3 length: 17 amino acids. With 5 bases clipped from V and 4 bases from J, the junction kept 16 bases outside the gene matches. The germline CDR1 and CDR2 sequences are SGHTA and FQGNSA. The CDR3 is CASSPNRGGSWSYGYTF. DNA of the CDR3: TGTGCCAGCAGCCCGAACAGGGGAGGGAGTTGGTCCTATGGCTACACCTTC.

This chain uses TRBV11-2 with TRBJ1-4; 12 bases are shared with TRBD1. Germline CDR1 is SGHAT and CDR2 is FQNNGV. This CDR3 has 17 residues. The V segment lost 5 bases and the J segment 4 bases; nucleotides outside the gene matches: 8. For the CDR3, the DNA is TGTGCCAGCAGCGTAAGGGACAGGGGGCCCCTTAATGAAAAACTGTTTTTT. Its translation: CASSVRDRGPLNEKLFF.

The V gene is TRBV11-2, the J gene TRBJ2-5, with 9 positions matching TRBD1. The germline V gene has CDR1 SGHAT and CDR2 FQNNGV. This CDR3 contains 13 residues. Unmatched junction bases numbered 1, after V lost 3 bases and J lost 5 bases. CDR3 nucleotides: TGTGCCAGCAGCTTTGACAGGGGGGAGACCCAGTACTTC. It encodes CASSFDRGETQYF.

The genes are TRBV4-1 and TRBJ2-1; 9 bases align to TRBD2. The germline V gene encodes CDR1 MGHRA and CDR2 YSYEKL. The CDR3 covers 17 residues. Losses at the gene ends were 1 base for V and 4 bases for J; bases not matched to a gene: 8. CDR3 protein: CASSQGRLAGGYNEQFF. In nucleotides, the CDR3 is TGCGCCAGCAGCCAAGGGAGGTTGGCGGGGGGGTACAATGAGCAGTTCTTC.